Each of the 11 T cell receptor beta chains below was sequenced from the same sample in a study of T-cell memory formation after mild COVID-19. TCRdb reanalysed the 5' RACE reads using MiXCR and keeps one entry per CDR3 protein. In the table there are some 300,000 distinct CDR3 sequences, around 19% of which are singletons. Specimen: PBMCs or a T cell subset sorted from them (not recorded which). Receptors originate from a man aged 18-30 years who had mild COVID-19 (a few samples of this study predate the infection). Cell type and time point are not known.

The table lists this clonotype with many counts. This CDR3 is CASSRALAGSTDTQYF. The CDR3 nucleotides read TGCGCCAGCAGCCGGGCACTAGCGGGGAGCACAGATACGCAGTATTTT. The rearrangement uses TRBV4-1 and TRBJ2-3; TRBD2 matches 10 bases. Germline CDR1 and CDR2: MGHRA and YSYEKL. CDR3 length: 16 amino acids. Trimming cost V 4 bases and J 0 bases; bases outside gene matches: 4.

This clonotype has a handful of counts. The CDR3 DNA sequence: TGCGCCAGCCGTCTGGGAGGGAACGAGCAGTACTTC. Amino acid sequence: CASRLGGNEQYF. The chain carries TRBV5-1 and TRBJ2-7; 7 nucleotides match TRBD2. Trimming cost V 7 bases and J 5 bases; bases outside gene matches: 6. The CDR3 is 12 residues long. Germline V lookup: CDR1 SGHRS, CDR2 YFSETQ.

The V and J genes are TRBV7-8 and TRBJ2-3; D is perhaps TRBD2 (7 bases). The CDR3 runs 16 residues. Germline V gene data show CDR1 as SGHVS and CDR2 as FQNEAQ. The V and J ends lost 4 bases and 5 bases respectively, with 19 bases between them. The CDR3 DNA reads TGTGCCAGCAGCTCCGATCTAGGGGGGGTCGGAGATACGCAGTATTTT. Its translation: CASSSDLGGVGDTQYF.

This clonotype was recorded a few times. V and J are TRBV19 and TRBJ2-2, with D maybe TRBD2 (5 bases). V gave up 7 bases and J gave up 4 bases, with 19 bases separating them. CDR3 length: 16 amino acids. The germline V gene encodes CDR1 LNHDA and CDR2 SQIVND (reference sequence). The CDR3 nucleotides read TGTGCCAGTACAGTACCTAACGGGGTAACCACCGGGGAGCTGTTTTTT. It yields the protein CASTVPNGVTTGELFF.

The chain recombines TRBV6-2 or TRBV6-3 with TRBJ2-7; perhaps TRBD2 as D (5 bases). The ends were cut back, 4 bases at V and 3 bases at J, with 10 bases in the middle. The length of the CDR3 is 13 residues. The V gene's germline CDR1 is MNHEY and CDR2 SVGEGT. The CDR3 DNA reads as TGTGCCAGCAGTTCTGCGGGCAGCTACGAGCAGTACGTC. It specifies CASSSAGSYEQYV.

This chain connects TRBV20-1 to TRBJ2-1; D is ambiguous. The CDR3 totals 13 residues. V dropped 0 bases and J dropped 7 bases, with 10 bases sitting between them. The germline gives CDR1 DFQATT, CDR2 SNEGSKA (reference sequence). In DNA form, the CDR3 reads TGCAGTGCTAGAGAAGGACCGGCGAATGAGCAGTTCTTC. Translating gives CSAREGPANEQFF.

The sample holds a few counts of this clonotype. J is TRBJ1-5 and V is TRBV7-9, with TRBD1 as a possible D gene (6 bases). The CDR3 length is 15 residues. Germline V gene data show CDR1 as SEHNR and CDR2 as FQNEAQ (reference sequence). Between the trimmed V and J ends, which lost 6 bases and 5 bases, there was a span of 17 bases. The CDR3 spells CASSEDRLLDQPQHF. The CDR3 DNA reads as TGTGCCAGCAGTGAAGACAGGCTTCTAGATCAGCCCCAGCATTTT.

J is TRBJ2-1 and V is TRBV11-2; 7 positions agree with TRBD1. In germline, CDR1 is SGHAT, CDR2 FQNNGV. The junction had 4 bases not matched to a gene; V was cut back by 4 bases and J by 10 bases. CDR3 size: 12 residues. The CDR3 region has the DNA TGTGCCAGCAGCTACGACAGGGTAGAGCAGTTCTTC. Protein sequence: CASSYDRVEQFF.

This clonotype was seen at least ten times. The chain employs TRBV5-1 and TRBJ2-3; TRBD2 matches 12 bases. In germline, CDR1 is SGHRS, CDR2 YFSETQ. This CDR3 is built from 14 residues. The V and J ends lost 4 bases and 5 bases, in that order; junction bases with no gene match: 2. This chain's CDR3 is CASSLTSGGDTQYF. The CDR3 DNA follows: TGCGCCAGCAGCCTGACTAGCGGGGGAGATACGCAGTATTTT.

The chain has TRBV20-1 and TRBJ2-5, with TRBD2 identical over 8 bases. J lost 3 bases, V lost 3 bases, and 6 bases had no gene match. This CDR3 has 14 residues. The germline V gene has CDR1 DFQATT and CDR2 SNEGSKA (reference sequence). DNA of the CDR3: TGCAGTGCTAGCCCGGGGGGGCCGAAAGAGACCCAGTACTTC. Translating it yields CSASPGGPKETQYF.

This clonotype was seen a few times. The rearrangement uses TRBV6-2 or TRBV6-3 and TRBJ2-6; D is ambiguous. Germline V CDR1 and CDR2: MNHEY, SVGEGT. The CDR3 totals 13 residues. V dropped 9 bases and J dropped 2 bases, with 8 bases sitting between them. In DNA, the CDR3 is TGTGCCAGTCTGCGCCCTGGGGCCAACGTCCTGACTTTC. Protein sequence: CASLRPGANVLTF.